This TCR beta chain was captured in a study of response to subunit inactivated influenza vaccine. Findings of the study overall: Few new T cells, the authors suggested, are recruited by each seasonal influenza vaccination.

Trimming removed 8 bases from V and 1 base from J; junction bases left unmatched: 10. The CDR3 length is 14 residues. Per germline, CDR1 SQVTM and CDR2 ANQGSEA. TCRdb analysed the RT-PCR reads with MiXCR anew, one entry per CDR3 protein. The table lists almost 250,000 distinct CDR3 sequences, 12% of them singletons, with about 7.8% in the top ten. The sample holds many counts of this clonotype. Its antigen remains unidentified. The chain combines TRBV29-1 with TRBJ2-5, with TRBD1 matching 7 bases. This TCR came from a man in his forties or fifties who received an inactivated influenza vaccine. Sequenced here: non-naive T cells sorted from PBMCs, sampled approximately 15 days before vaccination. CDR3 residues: CSSRRGNGQETQYF. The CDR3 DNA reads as TGCAGCTCACGCAGGGGGAACGGCCAAGAGACCCAGTACTTC.